What follows is one T cell receptor beta chain and its context. The antigen is undetermined. The CDR3 has 17 residues. The ends were cut back, 0 bases at V and 0 bases at J, with 9 bases in the middle. Per the germline V gene, CDR1 is PRHDT and CDR2 is FYEKMQ (reference sequence). Some clones are missing from TCRdb's copy, which holds only in-frame ones; the method was immunoSEQ multiplex PCR. This table holds approximately 90,000 clones, 80% to 95% found once. These data are taken from a study of graft-versus-host responses after intestinal transplantation. V is TRBV13 and J is TRBJ2-6, with D tentatively TRBD1 (5 bases). The material was unstimulated CD8+ T cells sorted from spleen or lymph node cells, obtained before transplant. The receptor was isolated from a human donor who was the organ donor for an intestinal transplant. In nucleotides, the CDR3 is TGTGCCAGCAGCTTAGGGACAGTTGCCTCTGGGGCCAACGTCCTGACTTTC. Translating it yields CASSLGTVASGANVLTF.